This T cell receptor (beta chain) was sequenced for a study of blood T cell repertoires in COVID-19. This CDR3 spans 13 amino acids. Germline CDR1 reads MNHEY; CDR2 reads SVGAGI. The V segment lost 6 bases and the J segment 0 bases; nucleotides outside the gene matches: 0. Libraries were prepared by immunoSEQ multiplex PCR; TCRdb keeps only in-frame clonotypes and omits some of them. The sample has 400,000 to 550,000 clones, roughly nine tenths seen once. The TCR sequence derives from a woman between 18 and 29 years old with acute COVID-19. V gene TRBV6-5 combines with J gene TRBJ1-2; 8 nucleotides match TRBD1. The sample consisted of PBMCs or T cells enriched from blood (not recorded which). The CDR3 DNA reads TGTGCCAGCAGGGGACAGGCTAACTATGGCTACACCTTC. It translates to CASRGQANYGYTF.